The sequence of this T cell receptor beta chain was determined in a study of lymphopenia after photon versus proton radiotherapy. The CDR3 has 14 residues. Trimming removed 6 bases at V and 4 bases at J, with 15 bases between. From germline, CDR1 is MNHNS and CDR2 SASEGT. General study points: Authors raise, but do not show, better survival with proton therapy. Under photons, naive T cells and diversity fell while effector/memory populations rose. Post-nadir diversity loss with photons came from oligoclonal expansion, particularly CD8+ Temra cells.

With respect to this clone: Its antigen is unidentified.

Only in-frame clones appear in the TCRdb table, and some are missing; sequencing was by immunoSEQ multiplex PCR. The table has just over 25,000 clones, more than 80% seen once. V usage is TRBV6-1 and J usage is TRBJ1-2; D gene uncertain. The sequences come from peripheral blood, collected from a patient treated with photon-based radiotherapy. The sequence came from a man younger than 40 with gastric cancer. In nucleotides, the CDR3 is TGTGCCAGCAGGAGAGACCAACTCAGCTATGGCTACACCTTC. Translation gives CASRRDQLSYGYTF.